A single sample gave rise to the 14 T cell receptor beta chains below, sequenced in a study of blood T cell repertoires in COVID-19. TCRdb's table, derived via immunoSEQ multiplex PCR, lists solely in-frame clones and lacks some. The profile covers roughly 300,000 clones, with approximately 87% appearing a single time and over 4% taken by the ten largest. What was sequenced was PBMCs or T cells enriched from blood (not recorded which). These receptors were collected from a woman in her twenties or thirties who had recovered from COVID-19.

As DNA, the CDR3 is TGTGCCAGCAGCCCAACGATTGGGGAGCCCTATGGCTACACCTTC. Protein: CASSPTIGEPYGYTF. The gene calls are TRBV7-9 and TRBJ1-2; no clear D gene. This CDR3 spans 15 amino acids. CDR1 SEHNR and CDR2 FQNEAQ come from the germline V gene (reference sequence). V was clipped by 5 bases and J by 4 bases, with 17 bases between them.

Of note for this clone: One end of the junction varies from germline; a read error may be responsible. The V gene is TRBV5-6, the J gene TRBJ2-3; D gene uncertain. CDR1 SGHDT and CDR2 YYEEEE come from the germline V gene. The CDR3 sequence is 15 residues long. In DNA, the CDR3 is TGTGCCAGCAGCTTGGTTGGTCAGTTCACAGATCCGCAGTATTTT. Amino acid sequence: CASSLVGQFTDPQYF.

This clone has a single count. The rearrangement joins TRBV5-1 to TRBJ2-3, with D perhaps matching TRBD1 (5 bases). Looked up from germline, CDR1 is SGHRS and CDR2 is YFSETQ. The germline V and J ends were trimmed by 0 bases and 2 bases, with 13 bases remaining between them. The CDR3 is 16 residues long. CDR3 in DNA: TGCGCCAGCAGCTTGGGGACCCATGGGGCCACAGATACGCAGTATTTT. Its protein is CASSLGTHGATDTQYF.

This rearrangement joins TRBV25-1 to TRBJ2-2; TRBD2 might be the D (6 bases). From germline, CDR1 is MGHDK and CDR2 SYGVNS. The CDR3 totals 14 residues. With 2 bases removed from V and 6 bases from J, the gap between germline ends came to 10 bases. The CDR3: CASSERWEAGELFF. Here the CDR3 DNA reads TGTGCCAGCAGTGAAAGATGGGAGGCCGGGGAGCTGTTTTTT.

V and J are TRBV12-5 and TRBJ2-3, with 8 bases fitting TRBD2. The germline V gene has CDR1 LGHNT and CDR2 FRNRAP. This CDR3 region has 14 residues. V shed 6 bases, J shed 6 bases, and the junction held 8 bases outside the gene matches. The CDR3 reads CASGGGVEGDTQYF. For the CDR3, the DNA is TGTGCTAGTGGCGGGGGGGTGGAGGGGGATACGCAGTATTTT.

The table lists this clone with a few counts. This chain links TRBV4-3 with TRBJ1-2; possible D gene TRBD1, 5 bases. The CDR3 is 16 residues long. V gave up 1 base and J gave up 6 bases, with 18 bases separating them. The germline V gene encodes CDR1 LGHNA and CDR2 YSLEER. CDR3 nucleotide sequence: TGCGCCAGCAGCCAAGTCCCCCCTCCTTCAGGGAATGGCTACACCTTC. Its protein product is CASSQVPPPSGNGYTF.

V usage is TRBV4-3 and J usage is TRBJ1-1; D might be TRBD1 (5 bases). The CDR3 runs to 16 residues. Looked up from germline, CDR1 is LGHNA and CDR2 is YSLEER. V was cut by 1 base and J by 5 bases, with 17 bases left in between. The CDR3 DNA is TGCGCCAGCAGCCAAGGGGTCGGGGGTCGAAGGACTGAAGCTTTCTTT. The encoded protein is CASSQGVGGRRTEAFF.

The gene calls are TRBV29-1 and TRBJ1-2; a weak D match, TRBD1 (6 bases). Germline lookup yields CDR1 SQVTM and CDR2 ANQGSEA. V was cut by 7 bases and J by 0 bases, with 9 bases left in between. The CDR3 is 12 amino acids. The chain's CDR3 is CSGQEANYGYTF. DNA for the CDR3: TGCAGCGGACAGGAGGCTAACTATGGCTACACCTTC.

The chain carries TRBV6-5 and TRBJ1-2, with no clear D. The germline V gene encodes CDR1 MNHEY and CDR2 SVGAGI. CDR3 length equals 14 residues. V dropped 5 bases and J dropped 5 bases, with 15 bases sitting between them. The CDR3 protein is CASSRFTDQYGYTF. In nucleotides, the CDR3 is TGTGCCAGCAGTCGGTTCACAGATCAATATGGCTACACCTTC.

This clone came up a few times. This sequence joins TRBV7-6 and TRBJ1-3; tentative D call: TRBD1 (5 bases). Trimming removed 1 base at V and 0 bases at J, with 13 bases between. Per germline, CDR1 SGHVS and CDR2 FNYEAQ. The CDR3 runs to 17 residues. CDR3 nucleotide sequence: TGTGCCAGCAGCTTAGGGACACGTTTCTCCTCTGGAAACACCATATATTTT. Protein: CASSLGTRFSSGNTIYF.

The V call is TRBV4-1, the J call TRBJ1-5; D perhaps matches TRBD1 (5 bases). The germline V gene encodes CDR1 MGHRA and CDR2 YSYEKL. V lost 4 bases and J lost 0, with 22 bases in between. The length of the CDR3 is 19 residues. CDR3 DNA sequence: TGCGCCAGCAGCCCATTTGGGGGAGGGAGGCCGTATAGCAATCAGCCCCAGCATTTT. Residues: CASSPFGGGRPYSNQPQHF.

The chain joins TRBV19 to TRBJ1-2; no clear D gene. Germline V gives CDR1 LNHDA, CDR2 SQIVND (reference sequence). V was pared by 5 bases and J by 5 bases, with 12 bases between. This CDR3 contains 13 residues. CDR3 sequence: CASSLRVGYGYTF. The DNA for the CDR3 is TGTGCCAGTAGTTTGCGGGTGGGGTATGGCTACACCTTC.

V and J are TRBV7-9 and TRBJ2-7, with 11 bases fitting TRBD1. The CDR3 contains 14 residues. V was pared by 5 bases and J by 6 bases, with 6 bases of the junction left unmatched. Germline V gene lookup returns CDR1 SEHNR and CDR2 FQNEAQ (reference sequence). The CDR3 sequence: CASSNRGTGGEQYF. The CDR3 nucleotides are TGTGCCAGCAGCAACCGGGGGACAGGGGGCGAGCAGTACTTC.

The chain combines TRBV5-1 with TRBJ1-6; 7 nucleotides agree with TRBD1. Trimming at V came to 0 bases and at J to 6 bases, leaving 3 bases not matched to a gene. There are 15 residues in the CDR3. CDR1 and CDR2 from the germline V gene are SGHRS and YFSETQ. The CDR3 DNA reads TGCGCCAGCAGCTTGGCCTGGGACAGTAATTCACCCCTCCACTTT. Protein sequence: CASSLAWDSNSPLHF.